These T cell receptor beta chains were read from a single sample in a study of blood T cell repertoires in COVID-19. Clones were sequenced by immunoSEQ multiplex PCR, and TCRdb holds only the in-frame ones, with some missing. The repertoire holds around 170,000 clones, with 86% as singletons. Material for sequencing was PBMCs or T cells enriched from blood (not recorded which). The receptors derive from a woman aged 25 to 39 who had recovered from COVID-19. Each CDR3 is given with its conserved first and last residue. The D gene is left open where the match is weak.

14 TRBJ1-3 . TRBV3-1/TRBV3-2 CASSQDWQRDTIYF
15 TRBJ2-1 . TRBV6-5 CASTSVGGDYNEQFF
15 TRBJ1-1 . TRBV11-1 CASSPRGVGAGEAFF
15 TRBJ2-7 . TRBV9 CASSVDSGSSYEQYF
15 TRBJ2-7 TRBD2 TRBV4-2 CASSLLAGTAHEQYF
15 TRBJ1-6 TRBD1 TRBV7-6 CASSLTGGPNSPLHF
14 TRBJ1-4 . TRBV6-4 CASSDSGDTEKLFF
15 TRBJ1-3 . TRBV5-4 CASSLQGYSGNTIYF
11 TRBJ2-7 . TRBV25-1 CASSVYSEQYF
15 TRBJ2-7 TRBD2 TRBV11-1 CASSLVSGTSYEQYF
17 TRBJ1-2 TRBD1 TRBV3-1/TRBV3-2 CASSQLGQASSNYGYTF
19 TRBJ2-2 TRBD2 TRBV6-2/TRBV6-3 CASSYSRTRLAASHGELFF
15 TRBJ1-2 . TRBV3-1/TRBV3-2 CASSQDAAGVYGYTF
16 TRBJ1-5 . TRBV6-6 CASSYEIGQSNQPQHF
16 TRBJ1-2 TRBD1 TRBV6-4 CASSDGTGGDHYGYTF
16 TRBJ2-1 TRBD2 TRBV19 CASSSPRGSSYNEQFF
15 TRBJ2-5 . TRBV7-9 CASSQGTGQQETQYF
13 TRBJ1-1 . TRBV25-1 CASNTETNTEAFF
18 TRBJ2-2 TRBD2 TRBV25-1 CASSPTWTSGRGDGELFF
17 TRBJ2-2 . TRBV6-6 CASSQLDLQGNTGELFF
14 TRBJ2-7 TRBD1 TRBV9 CASSVGDRGYEQYF
16 TRBJ1-4 . TRBV18 CASSPTRTKAREKLFF
14 TRBJ1-1 . TRBV19 CASSRSRSNTEAFF
15 TRBJ2-1 TRBD2 TRBV28 CASSLEGAGGNEQFF
18 TRBJ2-7 TRBD2 TRBV29-1 CSVAGFTSGRALSYEQYF
14 TRBJ2-7 . TRBV11-2 CASTTRGWQYEQYF
15 TRBJ1-1 TRBD1 TRBV10-3 CAINTGTDTNTEAFF
14 TRBJ2-7 . TRBV10-3 CAISEERISYEQYF
11 TRBJ2-7 . TRBV5-1 CASSREGRQYF
16 TRBJ2-3 . TRBV15 CATSRDGRGYTDTQYF
17 TRBJ2-1 TRBD2 TRBV19 CASSAGGVGDSYNEQFF
16 TRBJ1-5 TRBD1 TRBV19 CASRRDSLNSNQPQHF
16 TRBJ2-3 TRBD2 TRBV11-2 CASSSNAGGRTDTQYF
15 TRBJ1-2 TRBD1 TRBV5-1 CASSPDPGTAKGYTF
16 TRBJ2-7 TRBD2 TRBV7-2 CASRGGHREVAYEQYF
16 TRBJ1-2 TRBD1 TRBV7-2 CASLRQGLKGLYGYTF
13 TRBJ2-5 . TRBV12-3/TRBV12-4 CASSPTGLETQYF
16 TRBJ2-2 TRBD1 TRBV18 CASSRRTGANTGELFF
15 TRBJ1-5 TRBD1 TRBV7-2 CASSLDRGSNQPQHF
16 TRBJ2-3 TRBD2 TRBV9 CASSPRTSGRADTQYF
14 TRBJ1-6 TRBD1 TRBV6-6 CASSNRGSNSPLHF
16 TRBJ2-1 . TRBV28 CASSLYVRGSYNEQFF